These 21 T cell receptor beta chains share one sample of origin, sequenced in a study of human T cells and chemical hapten exposure (dated by TCRdb to the early 2020s). Library method: RACE. Sequencing relied on a NextSeq 500. TCRdb cleaned the public reads at Q25 with fastp, built clones with MiXCR and kept in-frame beta chains. Rows matching on CDR3 protein sequence are summarized as one entry with the most common DNA and genes. Counted in this sample were some 360,000 distinct CDR3 sequences; less than 6.5% of them appeared once. Jointly, the top ten make up approximately 2.8% of the sample. The time point label of this sample denotes: pre-sensitization, week 0. The treatment or condition label, as the study defines it: therapeutic diphenylcyclopropenone sensitization with weekly scalp DPC. This specimen was whole blood, taken in connection with sensitization to the hapten diphenylcyclopropenone (DPC). The receptors come from a woman between 50 and 59 years old with alopecia areata. Some clones in this sample may be carry-over from other donors' samples.

The chain employs TRBV7-2 and TRBJ2-3; no clear D. CDR1 is SGHTA, CDR2 FQGNSA, per germline. The CDR3 runs 16 residues. The V end lost 0 bases, the J end lost 2 bases, and 12 bases lay between the germline ends. Written as DNA, the CDR3 is TGTGCCAGCAGCTTAGCCTCAGGCCTGATCACAGATACGCAGTATTTT. Protein product: CASSLASGLITDTQYF. The full variable domain, completed using reference TRBV7-2 and TRBJ2-3, is GAGVSQSPSNKVTEKGKDVELRCDPISGHTALYWYRQSLGQGLEFLIYFQGNSAPDKSGLPSDRFSAERTGGSVSTLTIQRTQQEDSAVYLCASSLASGLITDTQYFGPGTRLTVL.

This chain joins TRBV24-1 and TRBJ2-5, with D unresolved. Germline V gene data show CDR1 as KGHDR and CDR2 as SFDVKD. The CDR3 is 11 residues long. The germline V and J ends were trimmed by 5 bases and 5 bases, with 5 bases remaining between them. CDR3 nucleotides: TGTGCCACCAGTGTGGGGGAGACCCAGTACTTC. It codes for CATSVGETQYF.

At least ten counts were recorded for this clonotype. The chain employs TRBV12-3 or TRBV12-4 and TRBJ2-1; 10 nucleotides agree with TRBD1. This CDR3 region has 15 residues. Unmatched junction bases numbered 4, after V lost 8 bases and J lost 0 bases. The CDR3, as DNA: TGTGCCAGCCGGGGACAGGGGTCCTCCTACAATGAGCAGTTCTTC. Translation gives CASRGQGSSYNEQFF.

This clonotype was found a few times. The V and J genes are TRBV28 and TRBJ2-5; D is perhaps TRBD2 (6 bases). The ends were cut back, 5 bases at V and 0 bases at J, with 16 bases in the middle. Germline CDR1 MDHEN, CDR2 SYDVKM. CDR3 length equals 16 residues. The CDR3 nucleotides are TGTGCCAGCAGTCCCCCCTTTAGCGGAAACCAAGAGACCCAGTACTTC. Protein product: CASSPPFSGNQETQYF.

In its sample, this clonotype was seen a few times. The chain joins TRBV20-1 to TRBJ1-1; possible D gene TRBD1, 6 bases. V was cut by 0 bases and J by 5 bases, with 13 bases left in between. CDR1 DFQATT and CDR2 SNEGSKA come from the germline V gene (reference sequence). This CDR3 contains 14 residues. CDR3 loop: CSAREGSGATEAFF. CDR3 DNA sequence: TGCAGTGCTAGAGAAGGGTCGGGGGCTACTGAAGCTTTCTTT.

Ten or more counts support this clonotype. This sequence joins TRBV5-5 and TRBJ2-3; D remains unclear. The CDR3 extends over 17 amino acids. The V gene's germline CDR1 is SGHKS and CDR2 YYEKEE (reference sequence). V lost 0 bases and J lost 0, with 14 bases in between. The CDR3 nucleotides read TGTGCCAGCAGCTTGGAACTATTATGGGGAAGCACAGATACGCAGTATTTT. Its protein product is CASSLELLWGSTDTQYF.

This clonotype was detected many times. Its ends do not fully match the called genes, so a read error is possible. The V call is TRBV28, the J call TRBJ2-7, with 8 bases fitting TRBD1. The CDR3 sequence is 14 residues long. Germline V CDR1 and CDR2: MDHEN, SYDVKM. The CDR3 loop is CASSPPFGQGLGVF. The CDR3 region has the DNA TGTGCCAGCAGTCCCCCCTTCGGACAGGGACTTGGGGTCTTC.

On this clonotype: This may be a read error: a much more frequent sequence differs by one nucleotide. The genes are TRBV3-1 and TRBJ1-1; 8 nucleotides align to TRBD1. The CDR3 is 15 residues long. After removal of 1 base from V and 1 base from J, the junction contained 2 bases not matched to a gene. Looked up from germline, CDR1 is LGHDT and CDR2 is YNNKEL (reference sequence). Here the CDR3 DNA reads TGTGCCAGCAGCCAAGGCGGGACAGGGAACACTGAAGCTTTCTTT. Its protein product is CASSQGGTGNTEAFF.

There are a few counts of this clonotype. The rearrangement uses TRBV20-1 and TRBJ1-2; TRBD1 matches at 8 bases. CDR3 size: 14 residues. The V gene end was trimmed by 2 bases and the J gene end by 1 base; junction bases not matched to a gene: 3. CDR1 is DFQATT, CDR2 SNEGSKA, per germline (reference sequence). CDR3 nucleotide sequence: TGCAGTGCTAGAACGGACAGGGTTAACTATGGCTACACCTTC. Residues: CSARTDRVNYGYTF.

This clonotype has only a few counts. The gene calls are TRBV10-3 and TRBJ2-3; 8 positions agree with TRBD1. The V gene end was trimmed by 11 bases and the J gene end by 1 base; junction bases not matched to a gene: 11. Germline V gene lookup returns CDR1 ENHRY and CDR2 SYGVKD. CDR3 length: 15 residues. This CDR3 reads CASGAGGVGTDTQYF. Written as DNA, the CDR3 is TGTGCCTCGGGGGCAGGGGGCGTTGGCACAGATACGCAGTATTTT.

About this clonotype: A much more abundant neighbour one base away suggests this may be a read error. Lacking the conserved final phenylalanine or tryptophan, this CDR3 likely reflects a read error. The CDR3 loop is CASSETPGSTDTQYL. The DNA for the CDR3 is TGCGCCAGCAGTGAGACCCCGGGGTCAACAGATACGCAGTATCTT. J is TRBJ2-3 and V is TRBV10-1; D is possibly TRBD2 (5 bases). From germline, CDR1 is WNHNN and CDR2 SYGVQD (reference sequence). CDR3 length equals 15 residues. V was trimmed by 2 bases and J by 3 bases, leaving 12 bases between them.

A few counts support this clonotype. The chain is built from TRBV4-2 and TRBJ2-5; a possible D gene is TRBD1 (6 bases). The germline gives CDR1 LGHNA, CDR2 YNFKEQ. CDR3 length: 16 residues. Trimming cost V 1 base and J 5 bases, with 17 bases left between them. The CDR3 sequence is CASSQGAGTFIETQYF. CDR3 nucleotides: TGTGCCAGCAGCCAAGGGGCCGGGACATTCATTGAGACCCAGTACTTC.

This clonotype was recorded at least ten times. V usage is TRBV28 and J usage is TRBJ1-6; maybe TRBD1 (5 bases). The germline V gene has CDR1 MDHEN and CDR2 SYDVKM. The length of the CDR3 is 14 residues. The V and J ends lost 3 bases and 10 bases respectively, with 13 bases between them. In nucleotides, the CDR3 is TGTGCCAGCAGTTTTGGGGCACCGCCGTCACCCCTCCACTTT. Amino acids: CASSFGAPPSPLHF. The full variable domain, rest sourced from reference TRBV28 and TRBJ1-6, is DVKVTQSSRYLVKRTGEKVFLECVQDMDHENMFWYRQDPGLGLRLIYFSYDVKMKEKGDIPEGYSVSREKKERFSLILESASTNQTSMYLCASSFGAPPSPLHFGNGTRLTVT.

This clonotype was counted at least ten times. This rearrangement joins TRBV28 to TRBJ2-1; D is undetermined. CDR3 size: 11 residues. With 4 bases removed from V and 6 bases from J, the gap between germline ends came to 4 bases. The V gene's germline CDR1 is MDHEN and CDR2 SYDVKM. CDR3: CASSYSNEQFF. CDR3 coding DNA: TGTGCCAGCAGTTACTCCAATGAGCAGTTCTTC.

The rearrangement links TRBV2 to TRBJ2-2, with TRBD1 matching 7 bases. Germline assignment: CDR1 SNHLY and CDR2 FYNNEI. V shed 2 bases, J shed 2 bases, and the junction held 8 bases outside the gene matches. The CDR3 sequence is 17 residues long. CDR3 protein: CASSEPRQGLNTGELFF. The CDR3 nucleotides read TGTGCCAGCAGTGAACCCCGACAGGGATTAAACACCGGGGAGCTGTTTTTT.

This clonotype occurred many times. The chain's CDR3 is CSAVPGTGARHEQFF. CDR3 bases: TGCAGTGCTGTCCCCGGGACAGGGGCCAGGCATGAGCAGTTCTTC. The chain has TRBV20-1 and TRBJ2-1, with 10 bases that match TRBD1. The V and J ends lost 5 bases and 8 bases, in that order; junction bases with no gene match: 12. The CDR3 runs to 15 residues. Germline CDR1 reads DFQATT; CDR2 reads SNEGSKA (reference sequence).

This clonotype was recorded many times. The V and J genes are TRBV9 and TRBJ1-3; D call uncertain. The CDR3 sequence is 13 residues long. CDR1 is SGDLS, CDR2 YYNGEE, per germline. V was clipped by 6 bases and J by 7 bases, with 14 bases between them. DNA for the CDR3: TGTGCCAGCACCCGTAGTGGAGCTAACACCATATATTTT. This sequence encodes CASTRSGANTIYF.

V and J are TRBV4-1 and TRBJ2-5, with D maybe TRBD2 (6 bases). The CDR3 extends over 15 amino acids. Germline V lookup: CDR1 MGHRA, CDR2 YSYEKL. Trimming took off 4 bases at V and 2 bases at J, with 14 bases between the two ends. The chain's CDR3 is CASSPTPSAQETQYF. CDR3 bases: TGCGCCAGCAGCCCGACACCTAGCGCACAAGAGACCCAGTACTTC.

This clonotype was seen at least ten times. V gene TRBV13 combines with J gene TRBJ2-1, with a possible D match to TRBD2 (6 bases). This CDR3 contains 13 residues. Germline V gene lookup returns CDR1 PRHDT and CDR2 FYEKMQ (reference sequence). Trimming removed 6 bases at V and 10 bases at J, with 16 bases between. CDR3: CASSHPGTAEQFF. CDR3 coding DNA: TGTGCCAGCAGTCACCCCGGGACTGCAGAGCAGTTCTTC.

The V call is TRBV6-2 or TRBV6-3, the J call TRBJ2-7; 9 bases line up with TRBD2. This CDR3 has 14 amino acids. Germline lookup yields CDR1 MNHEY and CDR2 SVGEGT. Germline trimming cut 6 bases from V and 2 bases from J; bases unmatched to any gene: 5. CDR3 coding DNA: TGTGCCAGCAGACAAGCGGGAGGTGCCTACGAGCAGTACTTC. Protein sequence: CASRQAGGAYEQYF.

The chain carries TRBV28 and TRBJ1-2, with 7 bases aligning to TRBD1. CDR1 and CDR2 from the germline V gene are MDHEN and SYDVKM. Unmatched junction bases numbered 10, after V lost 2 bases and J lost 4 bases. The CDR3 is 16 residues long. CDR3 DNA sequence: TGTGCCAGCAGTTTAGCCCTGACAGGGTCTGCCTATGGCTACACCTTC. Its translation is CASSLALTGSAYGYTF.